The 25 T cell receptor beta chains reported below all come from one sample, sequenced in a study of blood T cell repertoires in COVID-19. Here immunoSEQ multiplex PCR was the method, and the copy in TCRdb shows in-frame clones only, minus some. The sample yields 80,000 to 95,000 clones, 70% to 90% seen once. The sample taken for sequencing was peripheral blood. Receptors originate from a woman aged 70-85 years with acute or convalescent COVID-19.

Here the CDR3 reads CASSSSGLMNTGELFF. The CDR3 DNA reads as TGTGCCAGCAGTTCCTCTGGACTGATGAACACCGGGGAGCTGTTTTTT. The genes are TRBV6-2 or TRBV6-3 and TRBJ2-2; D possibly corresponds to TRBD2 (5 bases). The CDR3 runs 16 residues. V shed 4 bases and J shed 1 base, with 13 bases lying between them. Per germline, CDR1 MNHEY and CDR2 SVGEGT.

The chain recombines TRBV28 with TRBJ2-7; 9 nucleotides line up with TRBD1. This CDR3 has 18 residues. Losses at the gene ends were 4 bases for V and 5 bases for J; bases not matched to a gene: 18. Looked up from germline, CDR1 is MDHEN and CDR2 is SYDVKM. DNA for the CDR3: TGTGCCAGCAGTTCGGGGTCCCTACCCGGGGACAGGGCCCACGAGCAGTACGTC. This codes for CASSSGSLPGDRAHEQYV.

The chain is built from TRBV28 and TRBJ1-1, with 8 bases fitting TRBD1. V lost 5 bases, J lost 7 bases, and 9 bases stayed unmatched. Germline-derived CDR1 and CDR2 are MDHEN and SYDVKM. This CDR3 spans 14 amino acids. The CDR3 reads CASSGRQGRGEAFF. The CDR3, as DNA: TGTGCCAGCAGTGGACGACAGGGGCGAGGTGAAGCTTTCTTT.

This clone was found once. The V gene is TRBV25-1, the J gene TRBJ1-1; D perhaps matches TRBD1 (6 bases). Trimming cost V 3 bases and J 0 bases, with 14 bases left between them. Germline V gives CDR1 MGHDK, CDR2 SYGVNS. There are 16 residues in the CDR3. The DNA for the CDR3 is TGTGCCAGCAGTGATACACAGGGACCCATGAACACTGAAGCTTTCTTT. Translating it yields CASSDTQGPMNTEAFF.

V is TRBV7-2 and J is TRBJ2-3, with 7 bases that match TRBD2. The CDR3 length is 18 residues. Trimming removed 4 bases from V and 0 bases from J; junction bases left unmatched: 13. CDR1 SGHTA and CDR2 FQGNSA come from the germline V gene. The CDR3 protein is CASSSPSHSGSSTDTQYF. The DNA of the CDR3 is TGTGCCAGCAGCTCGCCGAGCCATAGCGGGTCTAGCACAGATACGCAGTATTTT. The full variable domain, in which reference TRBV7-2 and TRBJ2-3 provide the parts outside the CDR3, is GAGVSQSPSNKVTEKGKDVELRCDPISGHTALYWYRQSLGQGLEFLIYFQGNSAPDKSGLPSDRFSAERTGGSVSTLTIQRTQQEDSAVYLCASSSPSHSGSSTDTQYFGPGTRLTVL.

V and J are TRBV2 and TRBJ2-3; tentatively, D is TRBD2 (6 bases). Germline V gene lookup returns CDR1 SNHLY and CDR2 FYNNEI. With 8 bases removed from V and 4 bases from J, the gap between germline ends came to 16 bases. The CDR3 loop spans 14 amino acids. The CDR3 reads CASLLALQADTQYF. The DNA for the CDR3 is TGTGCCAGCCTCCTAGCGCTGCAGGCAGATACGCAGTATTTT.

The chain links TRBV19 to TRBJ1-2; the D is unclear. The CDR3 is made up of 15 amino acids. The germline CDR1 and CDR2 sequences are LNHDA and SQIVND (reference sequence). Trimming cost V 3 bases and J 4 bases, with 15 bases left between them. CDR3 in amino acids: CASSIGSSPIYGYTF. As DNA, the CDR3 is TGTGCCAGTAGTATTGGCTCGTCTCCGATCTATGGCTACACCTTC. The whole variable domain, remainder taken from reference TRBV19 and TRBJ1-2, is DGGITQSPKYLFRKEGQNVTLSCEQNLNHDAMYWYRQDPGQGLRLIYYSQIVNDFQKGDIAEGYSVSREKKESFPLTVTSAQKNPTAFYLCASSIGSSPIYGYTFGSGTRLTVV.

The chain recombines TRBV7-9 with TRBJ2-3; D is undetermined. In germline, CDR1 is SEHNR, CDR2 FQNEAQ (reference sequence). The V end lost 3 bases, the J end lost 0 bases, and 13 bases lay between the germline ends. The CDR3 spans 16 residues. CDR3 loop: CASSLTDLRSTDTQYF. In DNA form, the CDR3 reads TGTGCCAGCAGCTTGACCGATTTGAGGAGCACAGATACGCAGTATTTT.

The chain recombines TRBV3-1 (or the pseudogene TRBV3-2) with TRBJ1-1, with 9 bases identical to TRBD1. This CDR3 comprises 15 residues. Per the germline V gene, CDR1 is LGHDT and CDR2 is YNNKEL (reference sequence). After removal of 1 base from V and 7 bases from J, the junction contained 7 bases not matched to a gene. In DNA form, the CDR3 reads TGTGCCAGCAGCCAAGGATTCCGGACAGGGGTTGAAGCTTTCTTT. Protein: CASSQGFRTGVEAFF.

This chain connects TRBV6-5 to TRBJ1-2; possibly TRBD1 for D (5 bases). This CDR3 has 14 amino acids. Germline CDR1 is MNHEY and CDR2 is SVGAGI. Between the trimmed V and J ends, which lost 2 bases and 4 bases, there was a span of 11 bases. The CDR3 protein is CASSYTGGAYGYTF. In nucleotides, the CDR3 is TGTGCCAGCAGTTACACTGGAGGGGCCTATGGCTACACCTTC.

The chain combines TRBV6-5 with TRBJ1-3, with TRBD1 matching over 7 bases. Germline V gene sequence: CDR1 MNHEY, CDR2 SVGAGI. Trimming at V came to 8 bases and at J to 0 bases, leaving 7 bases not matched to a gene. The CDR3 has 15 amino acids. In nucleotides, the CDR3 is TGTGCCAGCGGATGGAACAGGGGCTCTGGAAACACCATATATTTT. It encodes CASGWNRGSGNTIYF.

This chain links TRBV19 with TRBJ2-5; 11 bases are a match to TRBD1. Germline-derived CDR1 and CDR2 are LNHDA and SQIVND (reference sequence). V was clipped by 7 bases and J by 4 bases; unmatched bases: 5. The CDR3 contains 14 residues. CDR3 coding DNA: TGTGCCAGTACTCCGGGACAGGGGGTAGAGACCCAGTACTTC. This codes for CASTPGQGVETQYF.

This sequence joins TRBV5-4 and TRBJ1-1; no clear D gene. Germline V lookup: CDR1 SGHNT, CDR2 YYREEE (reference sequence). V lost 4 bases and J 3 bases, leaving 28 bases between the germline ends. The CDR3 is 19 residues long. CDR3 sequence reads: CASSPTSPSVLFGDTEAFF. The CDR3 nucleotides are TGTGCCAGCAGCCCGACCTCCCCCTCGGTGCTATTCGGGGACACTGAAGCTTTCTTT. The whole variable domain, filled in from reference TRBV5-4 and TRBJ1-1, reads ETGVTQSPTHLIKTRGQQVTLRCSSQSGHNTVSWYQQALGQGPQFIFQYYREEENGRGNFPPRFSGLQFPNYSSELNVNALELDDSALYLCASSPTSPSVLFGDTEAFFGQGTRLTVV.

The J gene is TRBJ1-6, the V gene TRBV19; 7 positions agree with TRBD1. In germline, CDR1 is LNHDA, CDR2 SQIVND (reference sequence). The V segment lost 2 bases and the J segment 3 bases; nucleotides outside the gene matches: 4. The CDR3 covers 16 residues. CDR3 DNA: TGTGCCAGTAGTATAAACCGGGACAGCTATAATTCACCCCTCCACTTT. Amino acid sequence: CASSINRDSYNSPLHF.

The CDR3 is CASSQGAGPGQGGFF. The CDR3 DNA reads TGTGCCAGCAGCCAAGGAGCCGGACCCGGACAGGGAGGTTTCTTT. This sequence joins TRBV3-1 (or the pseudogene TRBV3-2) and TRBJ1-1, with 8 bases matching TRBD1. From germline, CDR1 is LGHDT and CDR2 YNNKEL (reference sequence). V shed 1 base and J 13 bases; nucleotides not matched to a gene: 14. The CDR3 covers 15 residues.

By its share, this clone is medium-sized. The chain recombines TRBV3-1 (or the pseudogene TRBV3-2) with TRBJ2-2; D is possibly TRBD2 (5 bases). The V gene lost 4 bases and the J gene lost 10 bases, with 16 bases spanning the gap. Germline V gives CDR1 LGHDT, CDR2 YNNKEL (reference sequence). The CDR3 runs 14 residues. CDR3 DNA: TGTGCCAGCAGCCGAGGGAGAAGTTCAATGGAGCTGTTTTTT. This gives the protein CASSRGRSSMELFF.

This clone was recorded a few times. The chain has TRBV6-5 and TRBJ2-2, with 8 bases fitting TRBD1. This CDR3 has 14 residues. Trimming cost V 6 bases and J 4 bases; bases outside gene matches: 4. Germline V lookup: CDR1 MNHEY, CDR2 SVGAGI. The CDR3, as DNA: TGTGCCAGCAGCACACAGGGGGTCACCGGGGAGCTGTTTTTT. It translates to CASSTQGVTGELFF.

The gene calls are TRBV12-3 or TRBV12-4 and TRBJ2-5; D unresolved. Trimming cost V 8 bases and J 1 base, with 11 bases left between them. The CDR3 covers 13 residues. CDR3 nucleotides: TGTGCCAGCGGCCGAGGTACCCAAGAGACCCAGTACTTC. This translates into CASGRGTQETQYF.

The V gene is TRBV5-6, the J gene TRBJ2-7; TRBD1 is a possible D gene (5 bases). V gave up 1 base and J gave up 5 bases, with 7 bases separating them. The CDR3 totals 12 residues. CDR1 is SGHDT and CDR2 is YYEEEE in the germline V gene. This CDR3 is CASSLIGDEQYV. Written as DNA, the CDR3 is TGTGCCAGCAGCTTGATAGGGGACGAGCAGTACGTC.

The rearrangement links TRBV6-5 to TRBJ2-1, with TRBD1 identical over 9 bases. The germline V gene encodes CDR1 MNHEY and CDR2 SVGAGI. This CDR3 comprises 15 residues. V lost 6 bases, J lost 2 bases, and 5 bases stayed unmatched. The CDR3 coding sequence is TGTGCCAGCAGGGAGACAGGGGGTACCTACAATGAGCAGTTCTTC. Residues: CASRETGGTYNEQFF.

V is TRBV29-1 and J is TRBJ2-7, with TRBD2 matching 14 bases. V gave up 4 bases and J gave up 1 base; unmatched junction bases: 3. The CDR3 is 15 residues long. Germline V gene lookup returns CDR1 SQVTM and CDR2 ANQGSEA. The CDR3 bases are TGCAGCGTTGCCGGACTAGCGGGAGGATCCTACGAGCAGTACGTC. Residues: CSVAGLAGGSYEQYV.

This chain uses TRBV10-1 with TRBJ2-7; D might be TRBD1 (6 bases). Trimming cost V 4 bases and J 3 bases, with 22 bases left between them. CDR1 is WNHNN, CDR2 SYGVQD, per germline (reference sequence). The CDR3 sequence is 17 residues long. The CDR3 spells CASSVKKGGATSYEQYV. DNA for the CDR3: TGCGCCAGCAGTGTAAAAAAAGGGGGAGCTACCAGCTACGAGCAGTACGTC.

Only one count was recorded for this clone. The rearrangement uses TRBV18 and TRBJ2-3; 7 positions agree with TRBD1. The V gene end was trimmed by 10 bases and the J gene end by 0 bases; junction bases not matched to a gene: 13. Germline V gene data show CDR1 as KGHSH and CDR2 as LQKENI. CDR3 length: 16 amino acids. In DNA, the CDR3 is TGTGCCACCTCGATGGGGACAGCTCTGAGCACAGATACGCAGTATTTT. Amino acid sequence: CATSMGTALSTDTQYF.

This clone was seen at least ten times. The V gene is TRBV6-5, the J gene TRBJ1-1; 9 bases align to TRBD1. Looked up from germline, CDR1 is MNHEY and CDR2 is SVGAGI. This CDR3 has 16 amino acids. V was pared by 2 bases and J by 1 base, with 5 bases of the junction left unmatched. The CDR3 DNA is TGTGCCAGCAGTTACAATATGGGACAGGGGAACACTGAAGCTTTCTTT. Its translation: CASSYNMGQGNTEAFF.

The chain links TRBV28 to TRBJ1-1; D not resolved. The ends were cut back, 2 bases at V and 9 bases at J, with 13 bases in the middle. This CDR3 contains 13 residues. CDR1 MDHEN and CDR2 SYDVKM come from the germline V gene. This CDR3 reads CASSLRGREKAFF. DNA of the CDR3: TGTGCCAGCAGTTTAAGAGGGAGGGAGAAAGCTTTCTTT.